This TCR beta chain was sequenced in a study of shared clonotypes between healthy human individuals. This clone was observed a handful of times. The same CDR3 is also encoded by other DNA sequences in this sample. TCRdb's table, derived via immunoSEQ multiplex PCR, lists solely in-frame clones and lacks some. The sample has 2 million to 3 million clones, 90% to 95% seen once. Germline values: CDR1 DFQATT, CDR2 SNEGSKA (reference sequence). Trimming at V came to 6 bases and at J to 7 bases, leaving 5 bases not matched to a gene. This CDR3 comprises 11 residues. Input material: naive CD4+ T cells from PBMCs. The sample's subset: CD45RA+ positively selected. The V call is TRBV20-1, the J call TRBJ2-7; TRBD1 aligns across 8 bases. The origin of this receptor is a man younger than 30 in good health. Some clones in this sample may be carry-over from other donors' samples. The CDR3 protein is CSARTGREQYF. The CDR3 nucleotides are TGCAGTGCAAGGACAGGGCGGGAGCAGTACTTC.